This is a list of T cell receptor beta chains from one sample in a study of OX40 agonist ivuxolimab in advanced cancers. Only in-frame clones appear in the TCRdb table, and some are missing; sequencing was by immunoSEQ multiplex PCR. Of more than 85,000 clones in the sample, around 90% were seen once. The material was CD4+ or CD8+ T cells sorted from blood, obtained in a trial of the OX40 agonist ivuxolimab. The receptors were gathered from an adult with an advanced solid tumor such as melanoma, head and neck, liver or kidney cancer. The CDR3 runs from the conserved cysteine through the conserved F or W. The D gene is left open where the match is weak. The listing skips clone size in some rows; elsewhere it reads once, few, many or a size class.

abundance | j_gene | v_gene | d_gene | CDR3nt | CDR3aa
once | TRBJ2-7 | TRBV7-9 | TRBD2 | TGTGCCAGCAGCTTGGGACTAGCAGCGTACGAGCAGTACTTC | CASSLGLAAYEQYF
NA | TRBJ2-7 | TRBV18 | NA | TGTGCCAGCTCACCTCGCGTCGGACCCCACGAGCAGTACTTC | CASSPRVGPHEQYF
NA | TRBJ1-2 | TRBV19 | TRBD1 | TGTGCCAGTAGTACAAATACAGGGGGAACTTGGGGCTACACCTTC | CASSTNTGGTWGYTF
NA | TRBJ2-7 | TRBV28 | TRBD1 | TGTGCCAGCAGTTCGGGACAGGGAGTCTACGAGCAGTACTTC | CASSSGQGVYEQYF
NA | TRBJ2-5 | TRBV15 | NA | TGTGCCACCAGCAGGCAGGGGTCCCAAGAGACCCAGTACTTC | CATSRQGSQETQYF
NA | TRBJ2-7 | TRBV27 | NA | TGTGCCAGCAGCGAACACAGGACCACGGGCGGCGAGCAGTACTTC | CASSEHRTTGGEQYF
NA | TRBJ2-5 | TRBV28 | TRBD1 | TGTGCCAGCGGATTACAGGGGGCGGTCAAAGAGACCCAGTACTTC | CASGLQGAVKETQYF
NA | TRBJ2-7 | TRBV11-2 | TRBD2 | TGTGCCAGCAGCTTAGGACTAGCGGGATCCTACGAGCAGTACTTC | CASSLGLAGSYEQYF
NA | TRBJ1-2 | TRBV9 | NA | TGTGCCAGCAGCACAGGGCTAGTGAGCTATGGCTACACCTTC | CASSTGLVSYGYTF
NA | TRBJ2-5 | TRBV28 | NA | TGTGCCAGCGTTCCTCCCGGGAGAGAGACCCAGTACTTC | CASVPPGRETQYF
NA | TRBJ1-1 | TRBV5-1 | NA | TGCGCCAGCAGCTGGGACATGAACACTGAAGCTTTCTTT | CASSWDMNTEAFF
NA | TRBJ2-6 | TRBV5-4 | TRBD1 | TGTGCCAGCAGCTTGCCGGGACAGGGAAGCTCTGGGGCCAACGTCCTGACTTTC | CASSLPGQGSSGANVLTF
NA | TRBJ2-7 | TRBV5-5 | TRBD1 | TGTGCCAGCAGCTCCGACAGGGTACCCTACGAGCAGTACTTC | CASSSDRVPYEQYF
NA | TRBJ1-2 | TRBV5-6 | NA | TGTGCCAGCAGCGCCGGCTATGGCTACACCTTC | CASSAGYGYTF
once | TRBJ1-1 | TRBV2 | TRBD1 | TGTGCCAGCAGTGCCAGGGGGCGATCGAACACTGAAGCTTTCTTT | CASSARGRSNTEAFF
NA | TRBJ1-2 | TRBV7-2 | TRBD1 | TGTGCCAGCAGCTCATACCCTCCCGGGACAGGGGCTTCTGGCTACACCTTC | CASSSYPPGTGASGYTF
once | TRBJ2-3 | TRBV18 | NA | TGTGCCAGCTCGCAAGGCTCCGATACGCAGTATTTT | CASSQGSDTQYF
NA | TRBJ2-3 | TRBV5-1 | NA | TGCGCCAGCAGCTTCCCGACAGATACGCAGTATTTT | CASSFPTDTQYF
NA | TRBJ2-7 | TRBV28 | NA | TGTGCCAGCAACCGACAGTCCTACGAGCAGTACTTC | CASNRQSYEQYF
NA | TRBJ1-5 | TRBV19 | TRBD1 | TGTGCCAGTAGTATCGGGACAGTGCTGTATCAGCCCCAGCATTTT | CASSIGTVLYQPQHF
NA | TRBJ2-7 | TRBV16 | NA | TGTGCCAGCAGCCAGCTATCGGGCCCGGCCGGGGAGCAGTACTTC | CASSQLSGPAGEQYF
NA | TRBJ2-5 | TRBV28 | NA | TGTGCCAGCAGTTTAAGGCAGGGCAGGGAGACCCAGTACTTC | CASSLRQGRETQYF
NA | TRBJ1-4 | TRBV7-6 | TRBD1 | TGTGCCAGCAGCCTGACAGGGGGGAAAGAAAAACTGTTTTTT | CASSLTGGKEKLFF
once | TRBJ1-5 | TRBV27 | TRBD1 | TGTGCCAGCAGTTTCCGGCCGGACAGGGGCAATCAGCCCCAGCATTTT | CASSFRPDRGNQPQHF
once | TRBJ2-7 | TRBV21-1 | NA | TGTGCCAGCAGCTCCCAGGTCCCTCAGGTTTCCGAGCAGTACTTC | CASSSQVPQVSEQYF
NA | TRBJ2-1 | TRBV4-2 | NA | TGTGCCAGCAGCCAAGATCCCGACGTGAGCTCCTACAATGAGCAGTTCTTC | CASSQDPDVSSYNEQFF
NA | TRBJ2-7 | TRBV27 | NA | TGTGCCAGCAGTTTATCACAGGGCCCCTACGAGCAGTACTTC | CASSLSQGPYEQYF
NA | TRBJ1-2 | TRBV5-1 | NA | TGCGCCAGCAGCTTGTACGGTCAATATGGCTACACCTTC | CASSLYGQYGYTF
NA | TRBJ1-4 | TRBV7-3 | TRBD1 | TGTGCCAGCAGCTTAGCCAGAGGACAGGGGGATGAAAAACTGTTTTTT | CASSLARGQGDEKLFF
once | TRBJ1-2 | TRBV28 | NA | TGTGCCAGCAGTCCTCCCGGGGGCGACGGCCCATCGCTCCGAGGCTACACCTTC | CASSPPGGDGPSLRGYTF
NA | TRBJ2-7 | TRBV7-2 | TRBD1 | TGTGCCAGCAGCTGGCCGGGACAGACCTTCTACGAGCAGTACTTC | CASSWPGQTFYEQYF
NA | TRBJ2-1 | TRBV4-1 | NA | TGTGCCAGCAGCCAAGACAATGAGCAGTTCTTC | CASSQDNEQFF
NA | TRBJ1-1 | TRBV5-1 | TRBD1 | TGCGCCAGCAGCTTGGCCTCAGGGGGCTGGGACACTGAAGCTTTCTTT | CASSLASGGWDTEAFF
NA | TRBJ2-1 | TRBV14 | NA | TGTGCCAGCAGCCCGATGACTAGGCTCAACAATGAGCAGTTCTTC | CASSPMTRLNNEQFF
NA | TRBJ2-3 | TRBV6-5 | NA | TGTGCCAGCAGTTACTCGGGGGGAAGCACAGATACGCAGTATTTT | CASSYSGGSTDTQYF
NA | TRBJ2-7 | TRBV4-1 | TRBD2 | TGCGCCAGCAGCCAAGATGGAGCGGGAGGGCCATTGGAGCAGTACTTC | CASSQDGAGGPLEQYF
NA | TRBJ2-5 | TRBV29-1 | TRBD1 | TGCAGCGTTGTCCGTTTAGGACAGGGTAAAGAGACCCAGTACTTC | CSVVRLGQGKETQYF
NA | TRBJ1-5 | TRBV10-3 | TRBD1 | TGTGCCATCAGCGAAGGACAGGGACTTGGAAGCAATCAGCCCCAGCATTTT | CAISEGQGLGSNQPQHF
once | TRBJ2-1 | TRBV28 | NA | TGTGCCACCTTTGGGAGGAACAATGAGCAGTTCTTC | CATFGRNNEQFF
NA | TRBJ2-1 | TRBV5-1 | TRBD2 | TGCGCCAGCAGCTTGGCAGACGGGAGGCTAGGGAATGAGCAGTTCTTC | CASSLADGRLGNEQFF
NA | TRBJ2-7 | TRBV5-1 | TRBD2 | TGCGCCAGCAGCTTCTTCGCGGGAGGATCCAACGAGCAGTACTTC | CASSFFAGGSNEQYF
once | TRBJ2-2 | TRBV6-5 | TRBD2 | TGTGCCAGCAGTGCGGGAGTGAGAACCGGGGAGCTGTTTTTT | CASSAGVRTGELFF
NA | TRBJ2-7 | TRBV5-5 | TRBD2 | TGTGCCAGCAGCTTGACTAGCGGGAGTGTAGGCCACTACGAGCAGTACTTC | CASSLTSGSVGHYEQYF
NA | TRBJ2-7 | TRBV11-2 | NA | TGTGCCAGCAGCTTAGGCAGGGGGGGAGAGCAGTACTTC | CASSLGRGGEQYF
NA | TRBJ1-1 | TRBV28 | NA | TGTGCCAGCAATTCCTGGGGGGCGCGGGTTGAAGCTTTCTTT | CASNSWGARVEAFF
NA | TRBJ2-5 | TRBV27 | NA | TGTGCCAGCCGGGGCGGGACAGCAACTCAAGAGACCCAGTACTTC | CASRGGTATQETQYF
NA | TRBJ1-1 | TRBV30 | TRBD1 | TGTGCCTGGTCCCGAGGGCGGACAGGGAGTAGGGACACTGAAGCTTTCTTT | CAWSRGRTGSRDTEAFF
NA | TRBJ2-2 | TRBV27 | NA | TGTGCCAGCAGTTTAAGCGCCGTCGGGGAGCTGTTTTTT | CASSLSAVGELFF
NA | TRBJ2-5 | TRBV29-1 | NA | TGCAGCGTTGATTACGGTTGGTACCAAGAGACCCAGTACTTC | CSVDYGWYQETQYF
NA | TRBJ1-3 | TRBV5-5 | NA | TGTGCCAGCAGCCCGGGACGGCCGAAGACCATATATTTT | CASSPGRPKTIYF
NA | TRBJ1-4 | TRBV28 | NA | TGTGCCAGCTCTTCCCCAGCAGGGACTAATGAAAAACTGTTTTTT | CASSSPAGTNEKLFF